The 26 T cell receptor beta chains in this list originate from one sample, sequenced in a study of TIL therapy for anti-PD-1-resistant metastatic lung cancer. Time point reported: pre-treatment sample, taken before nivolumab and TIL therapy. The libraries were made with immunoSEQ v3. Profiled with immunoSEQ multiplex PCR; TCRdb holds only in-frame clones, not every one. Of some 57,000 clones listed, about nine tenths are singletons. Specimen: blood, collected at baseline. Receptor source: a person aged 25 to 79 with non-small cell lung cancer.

The CDR3 region is CASNVVGQAGNTIYF. The CDR3 DNA sequence: TGTGCCAGCAATGTTGTGGGGCAGGCTGGAAACACCATATATTTT. The J gene is TRBJ1-3, the V gene TRBV2; a weak D match, TRBD1 (5 bases). The germline V gene has CDR1 SNHLY and CDR2 FYNNEI. V was cut by 7 bases and J by 2 bases, with 15 bases left in between. The CDR3 covers 15 residues. The whole variable domain, filled in from reference TRBV2 and TRBJ1-3, reads EPEVTQTPSHQVTQMGQEVILRCVPISNHLYFYWYRQILGQKVEFLVSFYNNEISEKSEIFDDQFSVERPDGSNFTLKIRSTKLEDSAMYFCASNVVGQAGNTIYFGEGSWLTVV.

In nucleotides, the CDR3 is TGCGCCAGCACCGTGAACCAGGGGGCGGTAAACACCGGGGAGCTGTTTTTT. Its protein is CASTVNQGAVNTGELFF. This chain joins TRBV4-1 and TRBJ2-2, with TRBD1 matching over 8 bases. After removal of 7 bases from V and 2 bases from J, the junction contained 12 bases not matched to a gene. The CDR3 extends over 17 amino acids. The germline gives CDR1 MGHRA, CDR2 YSYEKL.

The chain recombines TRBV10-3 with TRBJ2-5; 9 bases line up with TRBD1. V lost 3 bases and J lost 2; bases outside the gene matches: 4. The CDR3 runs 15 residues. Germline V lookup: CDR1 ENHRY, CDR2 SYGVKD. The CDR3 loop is CAISDTGQGQETQYF. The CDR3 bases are TGTGCCATCAGTGATACGGGACAGGGACAAGAGACCCAGTACTTC.

The CDR3 spells CASSPTGPHWGTDTQYF. In nucleotides, the CDR3 is TGTGCCAGCAGCCCCACCGGACCCCATTGGGGCACAGATACGCAGTATTTT. The chain recombines TRBV9 with TRBJ2-3; no definite D call. Germline CDR1 SGDLS, CDR2 YYNGEE. The ends were cut back, 4 bases at V and 1 base at J, with 19 bases in the middle. This CDR3 contains 17 residues.

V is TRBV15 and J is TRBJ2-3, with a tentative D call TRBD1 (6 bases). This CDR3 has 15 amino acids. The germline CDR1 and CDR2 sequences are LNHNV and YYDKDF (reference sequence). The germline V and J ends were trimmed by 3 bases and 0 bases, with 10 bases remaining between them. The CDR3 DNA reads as TGTGCCACCAGCAGCGGGACAACCAGCACAGATACGCAGTATTTT. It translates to CATSSGTTSTDTQYF.

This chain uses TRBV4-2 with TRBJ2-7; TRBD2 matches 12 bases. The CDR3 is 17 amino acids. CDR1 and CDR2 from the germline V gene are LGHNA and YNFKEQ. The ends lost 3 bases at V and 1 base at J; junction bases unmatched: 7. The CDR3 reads CASSQDKTSGGSYEQYF. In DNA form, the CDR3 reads TGTGCCAGCAGCCAGGACAAGACTAGCGGGGGATCCTACGAGCAGTACTTC.

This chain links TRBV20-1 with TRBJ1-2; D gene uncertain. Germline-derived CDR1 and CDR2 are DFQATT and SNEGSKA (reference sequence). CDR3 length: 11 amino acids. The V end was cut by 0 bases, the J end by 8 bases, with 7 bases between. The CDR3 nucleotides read TGCAGTGCTAGAGATCGGCTCGGCTACACCTTC. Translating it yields CSARDRLGYTF.

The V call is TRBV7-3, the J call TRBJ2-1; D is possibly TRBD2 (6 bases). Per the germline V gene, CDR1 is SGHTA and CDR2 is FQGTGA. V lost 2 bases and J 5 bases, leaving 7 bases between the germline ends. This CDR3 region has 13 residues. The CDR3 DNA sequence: TGTGCCAGCAGCTTATGGAGGGACAATGAGCAGTTCTTC. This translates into CASSLWRDNEQFF.

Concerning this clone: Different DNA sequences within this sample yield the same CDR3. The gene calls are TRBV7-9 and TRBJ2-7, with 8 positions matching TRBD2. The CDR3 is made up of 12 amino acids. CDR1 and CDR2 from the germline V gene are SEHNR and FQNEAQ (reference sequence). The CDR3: CASREGSYEQYF. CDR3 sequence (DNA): TGTGCTAGCCGGGAGGGGTCCTACGAGCAGTACTTC.

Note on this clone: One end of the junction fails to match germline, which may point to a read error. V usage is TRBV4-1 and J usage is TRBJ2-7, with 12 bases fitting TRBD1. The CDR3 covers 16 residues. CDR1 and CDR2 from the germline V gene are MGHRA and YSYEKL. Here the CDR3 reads CASSQGPGQGAYEQYF. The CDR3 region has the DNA TGCGCCAGCAGCCAAGGACCGGGACAGGGGGCCTATGAGCAGTACTTC.

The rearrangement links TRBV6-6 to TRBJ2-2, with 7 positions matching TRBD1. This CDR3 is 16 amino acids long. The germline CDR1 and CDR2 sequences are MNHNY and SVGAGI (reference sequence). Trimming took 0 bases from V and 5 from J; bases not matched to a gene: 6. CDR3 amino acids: CASSYSRQGGTGELFF. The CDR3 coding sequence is TGTGCCAGCAGTTACTCGAGACAGGGTGGGACCGGGGAGCTGTTTTTT.

CDR3 sequence reads: CASSLGLGQRDGYTF. The CDR3 coding sequence is TGTGCCAGCAGCTTAGGACTGGGGCAGAGAGATGGCTACACCTTC. The chain uses TRBV7-9 and TRBJ1-2; D might be TRBD1 (5 bases). The V gene lost 1 base and the J gene lost 6 bases, with 15 bases spanning the gap. The germline CDR1 and CDR2 sequences are SEHNR and FQNEAQ (reference sequence). The CDR3 loop spans 15 amino acids.

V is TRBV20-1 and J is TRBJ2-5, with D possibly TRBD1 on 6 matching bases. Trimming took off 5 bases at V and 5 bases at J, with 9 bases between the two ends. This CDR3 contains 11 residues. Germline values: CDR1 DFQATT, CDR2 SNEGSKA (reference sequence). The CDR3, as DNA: TGCAGTGCTCACAGGGAGGAGACCCAGTACTTC. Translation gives CSAHREETQYF.

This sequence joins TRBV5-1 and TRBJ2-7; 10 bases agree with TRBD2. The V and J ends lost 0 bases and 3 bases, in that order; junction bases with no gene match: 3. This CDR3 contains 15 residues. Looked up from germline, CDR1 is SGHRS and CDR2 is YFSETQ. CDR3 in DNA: TGCGCCAGCAGCTTGGAACTAGCGGGAAACTACGAGCAGTACTTC. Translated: CASSLELAGNYEQYF.

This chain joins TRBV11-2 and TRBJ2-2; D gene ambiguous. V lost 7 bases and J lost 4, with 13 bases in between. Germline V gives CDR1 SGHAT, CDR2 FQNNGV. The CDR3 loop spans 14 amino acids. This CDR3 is CASTATGGTGELFF. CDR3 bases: TGTGCCAGCACCGCCACGGGCGGCACCGGGGAGCTGTTTTTT.

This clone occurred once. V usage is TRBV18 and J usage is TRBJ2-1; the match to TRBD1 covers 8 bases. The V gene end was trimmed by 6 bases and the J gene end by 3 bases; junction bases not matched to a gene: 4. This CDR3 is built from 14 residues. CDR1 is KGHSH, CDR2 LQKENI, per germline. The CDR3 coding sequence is TGTGCCAGCTCGGGACAGGAAAACTACAATGAGCAGTTCTTC. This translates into CASSGQENYNEQFF.

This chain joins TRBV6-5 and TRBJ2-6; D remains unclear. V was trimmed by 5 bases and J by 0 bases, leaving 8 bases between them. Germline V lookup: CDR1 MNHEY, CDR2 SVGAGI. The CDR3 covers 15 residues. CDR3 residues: CASSLDASGANVLTF. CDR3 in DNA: TGTGCCAGCAGTCTCGACGCCTCTGGGGCCAACGTCCTGACTTTC.

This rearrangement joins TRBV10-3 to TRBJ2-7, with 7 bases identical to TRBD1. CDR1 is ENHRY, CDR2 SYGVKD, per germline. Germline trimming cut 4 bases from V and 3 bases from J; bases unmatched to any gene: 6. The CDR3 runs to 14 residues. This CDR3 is CAISGGQVSYEQYF. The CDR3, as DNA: TGTGCCATCAGTGGAGGACAGGTTAGCTACGAGCAGTACTTC.

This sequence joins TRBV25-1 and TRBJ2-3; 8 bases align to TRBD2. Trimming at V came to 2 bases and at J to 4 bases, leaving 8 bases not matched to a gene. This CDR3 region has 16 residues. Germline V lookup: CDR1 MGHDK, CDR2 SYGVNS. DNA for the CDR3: TGTGCCAGCAGTGAACGTGCGGGAGGTTCGTCAGATACGCAGTATTTT. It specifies CASSERAGGSSDTQYF. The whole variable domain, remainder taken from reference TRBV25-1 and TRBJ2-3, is EADIYQTPRYLVIGTGKKITLECSQTMGHDKMYWYQQDPGMELHLIHYSYGVNSTEKGDLSSESTVSRIRTEHFPLTLESARPSHTSQYLCASSERAGGSSDTQYFGPGTRLTVL.

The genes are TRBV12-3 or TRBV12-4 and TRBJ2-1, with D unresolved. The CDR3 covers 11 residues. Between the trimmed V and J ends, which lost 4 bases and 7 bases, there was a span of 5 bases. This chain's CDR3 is CASSSFNEQFF. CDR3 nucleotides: TGTGCCAGCAGTTCCTTTAATGAGCAGTTCTTC.

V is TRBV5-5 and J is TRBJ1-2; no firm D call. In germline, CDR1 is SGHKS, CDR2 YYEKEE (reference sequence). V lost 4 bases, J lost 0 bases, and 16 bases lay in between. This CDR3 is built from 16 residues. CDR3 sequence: CASSLTSSVANYGYTF. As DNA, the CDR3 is TGTGCCAGCAGCCTCACATCTTCAGTGGCTAACTATGGCTACACCTTC.

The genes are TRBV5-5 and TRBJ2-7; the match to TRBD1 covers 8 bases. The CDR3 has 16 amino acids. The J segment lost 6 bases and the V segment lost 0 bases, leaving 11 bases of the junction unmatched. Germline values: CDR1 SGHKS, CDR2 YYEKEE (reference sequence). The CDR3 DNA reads TGTGCCAGCAGCTTGGTAGGCGCGGGACAGGTCACCGAGCAGTACTTC. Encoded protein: CASSLVGAGQVTEQYF.

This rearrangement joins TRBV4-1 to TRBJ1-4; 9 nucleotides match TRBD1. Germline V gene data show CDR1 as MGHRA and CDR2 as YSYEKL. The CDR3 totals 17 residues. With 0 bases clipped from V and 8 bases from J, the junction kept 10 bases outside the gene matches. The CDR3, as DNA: TGCGCCAGCAGCCAAGAAGATCGGGGACAGGGTAAAGAAAAACTGTTTTTT. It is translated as CASSQEDRGQGKEKLFF.

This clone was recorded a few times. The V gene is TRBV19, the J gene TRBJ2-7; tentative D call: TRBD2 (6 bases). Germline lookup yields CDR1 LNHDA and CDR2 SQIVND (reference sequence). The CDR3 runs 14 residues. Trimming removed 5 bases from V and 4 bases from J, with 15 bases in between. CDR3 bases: TGTGCCAGTAGTCCACAGACTAGAGCTTACGAGCAGTACTTC. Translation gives CASSPQTRAYEQYF.

In DNA form, the CDR3 reads TGTGCCAGCAGCTTAGAAAACGGAGGGACAGGGACGCAGTATTTT. Its protein is CASSLENGGTGTQYF. The rearrangement joins TRBV11-2 to TRBJ2-3; 9 bases agree with TRBD1. From germline, CDR1 is SGHAT and CDR2 FQNNGV. Trimming at V came to 0 bases and at J to 9 bases, leaving 7 bases not matched to a gene. This CDR3 spans 15 amino acids.

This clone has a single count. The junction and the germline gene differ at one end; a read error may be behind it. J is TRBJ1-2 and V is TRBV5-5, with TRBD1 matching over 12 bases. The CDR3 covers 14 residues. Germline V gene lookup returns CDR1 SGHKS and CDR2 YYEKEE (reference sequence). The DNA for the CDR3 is TGTGCCAGCAGTTTGGGACAGGGGGCTTTGGGCTACACCTTC. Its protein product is CASSLGQGALGYTF. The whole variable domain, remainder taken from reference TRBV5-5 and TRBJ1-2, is DAGVTQSPTHLIKTRGQQVTLRCSPISGHKSVSWYQQVLGQGPQFIFQYYEKEERGRGNFPDRFSARQFPNYSSELNVNALLLGDSALYLCASSLGQGALGYTFGSGTRLTVV.